The 27 T cell receptor beta chains in this list originate from one sample, sequenced in a study of identical twins. TCRdb re-called the 5' RACE reads with MiXCR, one entry per CDR3 protein. Counted here are 450,000 or so distinct CDR3 sequences, 20% to 25% occurring once; the ten biggest clones make up around 3%. These data were likewise used in another study, on T cells expressing NK-cell markers.

The specimen sequenced was CD4+ T cells sorted from blood. The source is a woman aged 18-30 years in good health.

The chain employs TRBV20-1 and TRBJ2-1, with D unresolved. Germline loops: CDR1 DFQATT, CDR2 SNEGSKA (reference sequence). V dropped 2 bases and J dropped 5 bases, with 4 bases sitting between them. CDR3 length: 11 residues. The CDR3 sequence: CSARRDNEQFF. The CDR3 DNA reads as TGCAGTGCTAGAAGGGACAATGAGCAGTTCTTC.

The chain is built from TRBV12-3 or TRBV12-4 and TRBJ1-1; the match to TRBD1 covers 7 bases. Trimming cost V 1 base and J 7 bases; bases outside gene matches: 6. The CDR3 sequence is 14 residues long. CDR3 nucleotide sequence: TGTGCCAGCAGTTTAGGAGGGGGCGTAGGTGAAGCTTTCTTT. It translates to CASSLGGGVGEAFF.

This clonotype occurred once. The chain combines TRBV12-3 or TRBV12-4 with TRBJ1-5, with 7 positions matching TRBD1. The CDR3 contains 15 residues. V lost 5 bases, J lost 3 bases, and 7 bases stayed unmatched. The CDR3 region is CASSQGQAINQPQHF. CDR3 bases: TGTGCCAGCAGTCAAGGACAGGCGATCAATCAGCCCCAGCATTTT.

The V call is TRBV29-1, the J call TRBJ2-3; 12 bases align to TRBD2. With V trimmed by 5 bases and J by 2 bases, 20 bases remained unmatched. CDR1 and CDR2 (germline): SQVTM, ANQGSEA. The CDR3 runs to 20 residues. The CDR3 nucleotides read TGCAGCGTTTACGGAGGTCTAGCGGGAGGGCCGAAAACTACCACAGATACGCAGTATTTT. Amino acid sequence: CSVYGGLAGGPKTTTDTQYF.

This rearrangement joins TRBV7-2 to TRBJ2-7; D is unresolved. This CDR3 contains 13 residues. With 5 bases removed from V and 3 bases from J, the gap between germline ends came to 11 bases. Germline lookup yields CDR1 SGHTA and CDR2 FQGNSA. In DNA form, the CDR3 reads TGTGCCAGCAGCCCCCAATGGAACTACGAGCAGTACTTC. Protein: CASSPQWNYEQYF.

This clonotype has just a few counts. The chain couples TRBV12-3 or TRBV12-4 to TRBJ2-5, with 12 bases aligning to TRBD2. This CDR3 comprises 16 residues. Losses at the gene ends were 5 bases for V and 4 bases for J; bases not matched to a gene: 8. The CDR3, as DNA: TGTGCCAGCAGTCGGACTAGCGGGGCGACCTCAGAGACCCAGTACTTC. This sequence encodes CASSRTSGATSETQYF.

On this clonotype: One junction end does not reproduce the germline sequence, and a read error may be involved. V gene TRBV6-5 combines with J gene TRBJ2-2; D unresolved. CDR3 length: 14 residues. The V gene's germline CDR1 is MNHEY and CDR2 SVGAGI. CDR3: CASSYTLNTEELFF. The CDR3 DNA reads TGTGCCAGCAGTTATACCCTTAACACCGAGGAGCTGTTTTTT.

Ten or more counts support this clonotype. CDR3 nucleotides: TGCAGTGCTAGAAAGACAGCTAGCTCCTACGAGCAGTACTTC. Its translation is CSARKTASSYEQYF. This chain connects TRBV20-1 to TRBJ2-7, with D perhaps matching TRBD1 (5 bases). V was shortened by 2 bases and J by 0 bases, with 11 bases between the two germline ends. Germline loops: CDR1 DFQATT, CDR2 SNEGSKA (reference sequence). This CDR3 is 14 amino acids long.

The CDR3 spells CASSLRDFSYNEQFF. The CDR3, as DNA: TGTGCCAGCAGTTTGAGGGACTTCTCCTACAATGAGCAGTTCTTC. This rearrangement joins TRBV12-3 or TRBV12-4 to TRBJ2-1, with D possibly TRBD2 on 6 matching bases. Trimming removed 3 bases at V and 0 bases at J, with 9 bases between. This CDR3 is 15 amino acids long.

The V and J genes are TRBV29-1 and TRBJ2-4; no firm D call. Trimming took off 4 bases at V and 7 bases at J, with 11 bases between the two ends. Germline CDR1 is SQVTM and CDR2 is ANQGSEA. This CDR3 contains 12 residues. The CDR3 protein is CSVASSVNIQYF. In DNA, the CDR3 is TGCAGCGTTGCCTCAAGTGTGAACATTCAGTACTTC.

The chain couples TRBV6-5 to TRBJ2-2, with 8 positions matching TRBD1. CDR3 size: 15 residues. Germline CDR1 and CDR2: MNHEY and SVGAGI. With 0 bases clipped from V and 5 bases from J, the junction kept 2 bases outside the gene matches. CDR3 sequence: CASSYSNRGTGELFF. CDR3 in DNA: TGTGCCAGCAGTTACTCTAACAGGGGGACCGGGGAGCTGTTTTTT.

This clonotype occurred a few times. The chain combines TRBV20-1 with TRBJ2-1; D ambiguous. This CDR3 spans 16 amino acids. Trimming pared 2 bases from V and 4 bases from J, leaving 18 bases between. Germline CDR1 and CDR2: DFQATT and SNEGSKA (reference sequence). Here the CDR3 DNA reads TGCAGTGCTAGAAGGTCGAGAGCGACGATTTACAATGAGCAGTTCTTC. Translating it yields CSARRSRATIYNEQFF.

There are a few counts of this clonotype. The chain has TRBV9 and TRBJ1-2; unclear D gene. The germline V and J ends were trimmed by 4 bases and 2 bases, with 12 bases remaining between them. There are 14 residues in the CDR3. Germline lookup yields CDR1 SGDLS and CDR2 YYNGEE. For the CDR3, the DNA is TGTGCCAGCAGCTTCACCGGGAGGAACTATGGCTACACCTTC. Its protein product is CASSFTGRNYGYTF.

V gene TRBV7-9 combines with J gene TRBJ1-2; 8 bases line up with TRBD1. Germline lookup yields CDR1 SEHNR and CDR2 FQNEAQ (reference sequence). The CDR3 has 13 amino acids. Trimming cost V 5 bases and J 8 bases; bases outside gene matches: 7. CDR3 DNA: TGTGCCAGCAGCCCTGAGACAGGGGTCGGCTACACCTTC. Translating it yields CASSPETGVGYTF.

This rearrangement joins TRBV27 to TRBJ1-4, with 7 bases matching TRBD1. The V and J ends lost 6 bases and 3 bases, in that order; junction bases with no gene match: 4. This CDR3 contains 14 residues. The germline gives CDR1 MNHEY, CDR2 SMNVEV (reference sequence). CDR3 residues: CASRLQGANEKLFF. For the CDR3, the DNA is TGTGCCAGCAGACTCCAGGGGGCTAATGAAAAACTGTTTTTT.

This clonotype was detected a few times. This sequence joins TRBV5-1 and TRBJ2-1, with 9 bases that match TRBD2. V trimming: 6 bases; J trimming: 4 bases; junction bases outside the gene matches: 11. The CDR3 runs 16 residues. Germline V gene data show CDR1 as SGHRS and CDR2 as YFSETQ. The CDR3 sequence is CASNKAGLALYNEQFF. Here the CDR3 DNA reads TGCGCCAGCAATAAGGCCGGACTAGCGCTTTACAATGAGCAGTTCTTC.

The gene calls are TRBV6-2 or TRBV6-3 and TRBJ1-5; a possible D gene is TRBD1 (6 bases). Per germline, CDR1 MNHEY and CDR2 SVGEGT. Trimming removed 4 bases at V and 1 base at J, with 17 bases between. This CDR3 is 17 amino acids long. Here the CDR3 DNA reads TGTGCCAGCAGTTTAAGGGACGGGGGCTTCAGCAATCAGCCCCAGCATTTT. This gives the protein CASSLRDGGFSNQPQHF.

The J gene is TRBJ2-2, the V gene TRBV25-1, with 9 bases matching TRBD2. The CDR3 spans 14 residues. V was pared by 7 bases and J by 3 bases, with 3 bases of the junction left unmatched. Germline V lookup: CDR1 MGHDK, CDR2 SYGVNS. CDR3 loop: CASKTSGHTGELFF. For the CDR3, the DNA is TGTGCCAGCAAGACTAGCGGTCACACCGGGGAGCTGTTTTTT.

The chain links TRBV9 to TRBJ2-3; D is undetermined. This CDR3 is built from 15 residues. The V end lost 0 bases, the J end lost 6 bases, and 14 bases lay between the germline ends. CDR1 is SGDLS, CDR2 YYNGEE, per germline. This chain's CDR3 is CASSVARSRSDTQYF. Here the CDR3 DNA reads TGTGCCAGCAGCGTAGCTCGGTCCAGATCGGATACGCAGTATTTT.

The rearrangement joins TRBV12-3 or TRBV12-4 to TRBJ1-2; D gene uncertain. This CDR3 has 12 residues. Trimming took off 3 bases at V and 4 bases at J, with 6 bases between the two ends. CDR3 loop: CASSFEGYGYTF. The CDR3 bases are TGTGCCAGCAGTTTCGAAGGCTATGGCTACACCTTC.

This clonotype occurred a few times. The chain uses TRBV4-2 and TRBJ1-5, with a tentative D call TRBD1 (6 bases). Deletions cut 0 bases from V and 4 bases from J, with 10 bases between. Germline V CDR1 and CDR2: LGHNA, YNFKEQ. This CDR3 comprises 15 residues. The CDR3 DNA follows: TGTGCCAGCAGCCAAGAATGGGGGCGGAATCAGCCCCAGCATTTT. Its protein product is CASSQEWGRNQPQHF.

V is TRBV19 and J is TRBJ2-7; 9 bases align to TRBD1. CDR3 length: 16 residues. Germline lookup yields CDR1 LNHDA and CDR2 SQIVND (reference sequence). Losses at the gene ends were 4 bases for V and 3 bases for J; bases not matched to a gene: 10. The CDR3 DNA follows: TGTGCCAGTAGTAAAATAGGGACAGGGTCCCTCTACGAGCAGTACTTC. It translates to CASSKIGTGSLYEQYF.

The chain joins TRBV29-1 to TRBJ2-5; D gene uncertain. From germline, CDR1 is SQVTM and CDR2 ANQGSEA. The length of the CDR3 is 12 residues. The V end was cut by 4 bases, the J end by 5 bases, with 11 bases between. The DNA for the CDR3 is TGCAGCGTTGCAGGCCTGAGCGAGACCCAGTACTTC. It is translated as CSVAGLSETQYF.

The chain couples TRBV14 to TRBJ2-1, with a weak D call TRBD1 (5 bases). V lost 2 bases and J 8 bases, leaving 19 bases between the germline ends. CDR3 length: 16 amino acids. Looked up from germline, CDR1 is SGHDN and CDR2 is FVKESK. The CDR3 nucleotides are TGTGCCAGCAGCCAAAAAGGGGCGTCGACATTCCATGAGCAGTTCTTC. Translation gives CASSQKGASTFHEQFF.

The sample holds a few counts of this clonotype. This chain connects TRBV6-1 to TRBJ2-1, with 11 bases that match TRBD2. Germline values: CDR1 MNHNS, CDR2 SASEGT. With 7 bases clipped from V and 6 bases from J, the junction kept 5 bases outside the gene matches. This CDR3 spans 14 amino acids. The CDR3 here is CASKASGGINEQFF. CDR3 nucleotides: TGTGCCAGCAAGGCTAGCGGGGGGATCAATGAGCAGTTCTTC.

This clonotype was detected a few times. The genes are TRBV24-1 and TRBJ2-3; D remains unclear. Germline assignment: CDR1 KGHDR and CDR2 SFDVKD. This CDR3 contains 14 residues. Deletions cut 4 bases from V and 2 bases from J, with 9 bases between. DNA for the CDR3: TGTGCCACCAGTGAAACGGCCCACACAGATACGCAGTATTTT. Protein product: CATSETAHTDTQYF.

This clonotype was counted between two and nine times. The chain employs TRBV12-3 or TRBV12-4 and TRBJ1-3; unclear D gene. V shed 6 bases and J shed 7 bases, with 13 bases lying between them. The length of the CDR3 is 13 residues. The CDR3 bases are TGTGCCAGCAGCCGTGGAGGAAGCAACACCATATATTTT. Translation gives CASSRGGSNTIYF.